This TCR beta chain stems from a study of blood T cell repertoires in COVID-19. Here immunoSEQ multiplex PCR was the method, and the copy in TCRdb shows in-frame clones only, minus some. This repertoire shows 320,000 or so clones, 88% found once; its top ten account for 5%. This clonotype originated in a man in his thirties or forties who had recovered from COVID-19. Sequenced input: PBMCs or T cells enriched from blood (not recorded which).

The CDR3 region is CASSDFQGTSGGFQETQYF. DNA for the CDR3: TGTGCCAGCAGTGATTTTCAGGGGACTAGCGGGGGATTCCAAGAGACCCAGTACTTC. The rearrangement joins TRBV2 to TRBJ2-5; 14 nucleotides align to TRBD2. Germline CDR1 SNHLY, CDR2 FYNNEI. This CDR3 spans 19 amino acids. V dropped 3 bases and J dropped 1; count of bases not matched to a gene: 10.